The 30 T cell receptor beta chains in this list originate from one sample, sequenced in a study of T cell responses to AZD1222 COVID-19 vaccine. The protocol was immunoSEQ multiplex PCR, while the TCRdb copy is restricted to in-frame clones and leaves out a portion. The table has 150,000 to 200,000 clones, about 92% seen once. The sample in question was peripheral blood, obtained 28 days after the second dose of the MenACWY control vaccine. The origin of the receptors is an adult who received the MenACWY meningococcal vaccine as a control.

The table lists this clone with a count of one. The chain carries TRBV7-2 and TRBJ2-1, with 7 bases matching TRBD2. With V trimmed by 8 bases and J by 9 bases, 16 bases remained unmatched. This CDR3 is built from 15 residues. Germline V CDR1 and CDR2: SGHTA, FQGNSA. The CDR3: CASGGGGSNVVEQFF. The CDR3 coding sequence is TGTGCCAGCGGGGGAGGCGGGAGTAACGTGGTTGAGCAGTTCTTC.

J is TRBJ2-7 and V is TRBV11-2, with 7 bases that match TRBD2. Germline assignment: CDR1 SGHAT and CDR2 FQNNGV. The length of the CDR3 is 13 residues. The trim removed 1 base at V and 9 bases at J, leaving 6 bases unmatched. CDR3 DNA sequence: TGTGCCAGCAGCTTAGTGCGGGAGCAAGGGCAGTACTTC. Protein sequence: CASSLVREQGQYF.

The chain has TRBV9 and TRBJ2-5; 9 bases fit TRBD1. Trimming cost V 0 bases and J 5 bases; bases outside gene matches: 5. There are 15 residues in the CDR3. CDR1 and CDR2 from the germline V gene are SGDLS and YYNGEE. DNA for the CDR3: TGTGCCAGCAGCGTAGGGACAGGGGTTCTGGAGACCCAGTACTTC. It codes for CASSVGTGVLETQYF.

This clone has just one count. V is TRBV30 and J is TRBJ2-1; D unresolved. This CDR3 comprises 11 residues. V lost 2 bases and J lost 5, with 4 bases in between. The germline gives CDR1 GTSNPN, CDR2 SVGIG (reference sequence). CDR3 amino acids: CAWSRHNEQFF. The CDR3 DNA reads as TGTGCCTGGAGTAGACACAATGAGCAGTTCTTC.

The chain uses TRBV24-1 and TRBJ2-1; D call uncertain. The CDR3 is made up of 12 amino acids. The germline gives CDR1 KGHDR, CDR2 SFDVKD. The V end lost 5 bases, the J end lost 8 bases, and 9 bases lay between the germline ends. Written as DNA, the CDR3 is TGTGCCACCAGTGCCGTCTGGGATGAGCAGTTCTTC. This codes for CATSAVWDEQFF.

This chain connects TRBV7-2 to TRBJ1-6; 9 bases match TRBD1. Germline CDR1 reads SGHTA; CDR2 reads FQGNSA. This CDR3 has 15 amino acids. Losses at the gene ends were 5 bases for V and 7 bases for J; bases not matched to a gene: 6. Here the CDR3 DNA reads TGTGCCAGCAGCCCGCCCGGGACAGGGAATTCACCCCTCCACTTT. Amino acid sequence: CASSPPGTGNSPLHF.

J is TRBJ2-1 and V is TRBV12-3 or TRBV12-4; TRBD2 is a possible D gene (5 bases). The CDR3 is made up of 13 amino acids. V lost 11 bases and J 0 bases, leaving 11 bases between the germline ends. CDR3 loop: CADAGSSYNEQFF. CDR3 sequence (DNA): TGTGCCGACGCGGGCAGCTCCTACAATGAGCAGTTCTTC.

The chain carries TRBV5-4 and TRBJ2-7, with D possibly being TRBD1 (5 bases). Trimming removed 2 bases at V and 2 bases at J, with 14 bases between. Per the germline V gene, CDR1 is SGHNT and CDR2 is YYREEE (reference sequence). The CDR3 runs 15 residues. CDR3 sequence (DNA): TGTGCCAGCAGCTTCGGTCTTACAGGAACCTACGAGCAGTACTTC. It codes for CASSFGLTGTYEQYF. Based on the CDR3 plus reference TRBV5-4 and TRBJ2-7, the full variable domain is ETGVTQSPTHLIKTRGQQVTLRCSSQSGHNTVSWYQQALGQGPQFIFQYYREEENGRGNFPPRFSGLQFPNYSSELNVNALELDDSALYLCASSFGLTGTYEQYFGPGTRLTVT.

The chain couples TRBV20-1 to TRBJ2-3; D is unclear. Germline lookup yields CDR1 DFQATT and CDR2 SNEGSKA (reference sequence). The V gene lost 3 bases and the J gene lost 4 bases, with 11 bases spanning the gap. This CDR3 has 13 amino acids. Here the CDR3 DNA reads TGCAGTGCTAGTATCCTAAGGGCAGATACGCAGTATTTT. Residues: CSASILRADTQYF.

This clone was recorded only once. V and J are TRBV7-9 and TRBJ1-1; the D is unclear. The V end was cut by 0 bases, the J end by 1 base, with 9 bases between. CDR3 size: 15 residues. Per germline, CDR1 SEHNR and CDR2 FQNEAQ (reference sequence). The CDR3 region has the DNA TGTGCCAGCAGCTTAGCCCTTACAGAGAACACTGAAGCTTTCTTT. Its translation is CASSLALTENTEAFF.

This clone was detected only once. The chain couples TRBV28 to TRBJ1-2; TRBD1 aligns across 7 bases. The germline V gene encodes CDR1 MDHEN and CDR2 SYDVKM. The CDR3 has 14 residues. The V segment lost 5 bases and the J segment 8 bases; nucleotides outside the gene matches: 11. CDR3 sequence reads: CASSEPGTVRGYTF. In DNA form, the CDR3 reads TGTGCCAGCAGTGAACCAGGGACAGTACGGGGCTACACCTTC.

The chain couples TRBV7-9 to TRBJ1-2; maybe TRBD1 (5 bases). The germline V gene encodes CDR1 SEHNR and CDR2 FQNEAQ (reference sequence). The V end was cut by 3 bases, the J end by 5 bases, with 13 bases between. CDR3 size: 14 residues. This CDR3 is CASSLDGTEYGYTF. The CDR3 nucleotides are TGTGCCAGCAGCTTGGATGGGACGGAGTATGGCTACACCTTC.

The chain recombines TRBV5-1 with TRBJ1-2; D is uncertain. The CDR3 is 12 amino acids. From germline, CDR1 is SGHRS and CDR2 YFSETQ. Trimming cost V 0 bases and J 4 bases, with 4 bases left between them. For the CDR3, the DNA is TGCGCCAGCAGCTTGGAGACCTATGGCTACACCTTC. It is translated as CASSLETYGYTF.

The J gene is TRBJ2-7, the V gene TRBV25-1, with TRBD2 identical over 10 bases. The CDR3 has 15 amino acids. V lost 6 bases, J lost 7 bases, and 12 bases stayed unmatched. Germline CDR1 and CDR2: MGHDK and SYGVNS. Here the CDR3 reads CASSSSGRGLGEQYF. The DNA of the CDR3 is TGTGCCAGCAGCAGCAGCGGGAGGGGGTTGGGTGAGCAGTACTTC.

The J gene is TRBJ1-1, the V gene TRBV3-1 (or the pseudogene TRBV3-2); D might be TRBD1 (5 bases). This CDR3 has 15 amino acids. Trimming left V 3 bases short and J 4 bases short, with 15 bases between. Germline assignment: CDR1 LGHDT and CDR2 YNNKEL (reference sequence). CDR3 sequence: CASSHRTMRGTEAFF. CDR3 in DNA: TGTGCCAGCAGCCACCGGACTATGAGGGGCACTGAAGCTTTCTTT.

The genes are TRBV7-2 and TRBJ1-5; 10 nucleotides match TRBD1. The V and J ends lost 4 bases and 2 bases, in that order; junction bases with no gene match: 11. The CDR3 runs to 18 residues. The V gene's germline CDR1 is SGHTA and CDR2 FQGNSA. CDR3 in DNA: TGTGCCAGCAGCTCGTCTCCGGGACAGGGGCTCGGCAATCAGCCCCAGCATTTT. Translated, it gives CASSSSPGQGLGNQPQHF.

The CDR3 coding sequence is TGTGCCAGCAGGGCGGAGCCCGCGGATACGCAGTATTTT. The encoded protein is CASRAEPADTQYF. This chain joins TRBV2 and TRBJ2-3; the D is unclear. The germline V gene encodes CDR1 SNHLY and CDR2 FYNNEI. Deletions cut 6 bases from V and 6 bases from J, with 13 bases between. The CDR3 loop spans 13 amino acids.

The rearrangement joins TRBV27 to TRBJ1-6; D is unresolved. The V and J ends lost 5 bases and 8 bases respectively, with 16 bases between them. The CDR3 covers 15 residues. Germline V gives CDR1 MNHEY, CDR2 SMNVEV (reference sequence). CDR3 amino acids: CASSPPPGSHSPLHF. The CDR3 region has the DNA TGTGCCAGCAGTCCCCCCCCGGGTTCCCATTCACCCCTCCACTTT.

This chain uses TRBV7-2 with TRBJ2-5; D is undetermined. The CDR3 extends over 12 amino acids. CDR1 is SGHTA, CDR2 FQGNSA, per germline. Trimming shortened V by 4 bases and J by 5 bases, and 8 bases separated the two germline ends. The CDR3 sequence is CASSYLFETQYF. The DNA for the CDR3 is TGTGCCAGCAGCTACTTATTTGAGACCCAGTACTTC.

The rearrangement links TRBV29-1 to TRBJ2-7; D uncertain. The CDR3 spans 13 residues. V dropped 5 bases and J dropped 2 bases, with 13 bases sitting between them. Germline lookup yields CDR1 SQVTM and CDR2 ANQGSEA. CDR3 residues: CSVMAPFAYEQYF. The CDR3 nucleotides read TGCAGCGTTATGGCCCCTTTTGCCTACGAGCAGTACTTC.

The chain employs TRBV16 and TRBJ1-1, with 7 bases that match TRBD1. The CDR3 extends over 15 amino acids. Germline V CDR1 and CDR2: KGHSY, FQNENV. V lost 5 bases and J lost 0; bases outside the gene matches: 6. The CDR3 DNA sequence: TGTGCCAGCAGCTCCCCGACAGGGTTGAACACTGAAGCTTTCTTT. Its translation is CASSSPTGLNTEAFF.

J is TRBJ2-3 and V is TRBV2; possibly TRBD1 or TRBD2 for D (5 bases each). V was pared by 8 bases and J by 2 bases, with 14 bases between. The CDR3 spans 14 residues. Per the germline V gene, CDR1 is SNHLY and CDR2 is FYNNEI. The CDR3 sequence: CASEGRGPTDTQYF. In nucleotides, the CDR3 is TGTGCCAGCGAGGGGCGCGGACCCACAGATACGCAGTATTTT.

The chain uses TRBV2 and TRBJ1-6; possibly TRBD1 for D (5 bases). Germline loops: CDR1 SNHLY, CDR2 FYNNEI. The CDR3 consists of 13 residues. V dropped 11 bases and J dropped 8 bases, with 16 bases sitting between them. The CDR3 region is CARAQDRDSPLHF. The CDR3 DNA follows: TGTGCCCGAGCACAGGATCGGGATTCACCCCTCCACTTT.

The rearrangement uses TRBV19 and TRBJ2-2; tentatively, D is TRBD1 or TRBD2 (6 bases each). The CDR3 spans 16 residues. In germline, CDR1 is LNHDA, CDR2 SQIVND (reference sequence). With 0 bases removed from V and 4 bases from J, the gap between germline ends came to 12 bases. CDR3 loop: CASSIDPRGATGELFF. CDR3 DNA sequence: TGTGCCAGTAGTATAGATCCGAGGGGGGCCACCGGGGAGCTGTTTTTT.

This chain uses TRBV27 with TRBJ1-5; maybe TRBD1 (6 bases). The ends were cut back, 5 bases at V and 1 base at J, with 9 bases in the middle. CDR1 MNHEY and CDR2 SMNVEV come from the germline V gene (reference sequence). The CDR3 consists of 14 residues. The CDR3, as DNA: TGTGCCAGCAGTCCAGACAGGAGCAATCAGCCCCAGCATTTT. Protein: CASSPDRSNQPQHF.

This chain joins TRBV9 and TRBJ2-1, with D perhaps matching TRBD1 (6 bases). This CDR3 spans 21 amino acids. Germline assignment: CDR1 SGDLS and CDR2 YYNGEE. V lost 2 bases, J lost 0 bases, and 27 bases lay in between. CDR3 sequence reads: CASSVREFRTAPSSSYNEQFF. CDR3 DNA: TGTGCCAGCAGCGTTAGGGAGTTCAGGACAGCCCCATCGAGCTCCTACAATGAGCAGTTCTTC. Complete variable domain (other parts from reference TRBV9 and TRBJ2-1): DSGVTQTPKHLITATGQRVTLRCSPRSGDLSVYWYQQSLDQGLQFLIQYYNGEERAKGNILERFSAQQFPDLHSELNLSSLELGDSALYFCASSVREFRTAPSSSYNEQFFGPGTRLTVL.

J is TRBJ2-3 and V is TRBV27, with TRBD1 identical over 7 bases. CDR3 length: 16 residues. CDR1 is MNHEY and CDR2 is SMNVEV in the germline V gene (reference sequence). J lost 8 bases, V lost 4 bases, and 15 bases had no gene match. CDR3 coding DNA: TGTGCCAGCAGTTCCACCGGGACAGCCGGAGGTGGTACGCAGTATTTT. Translated: CASSSTGTAGGGTQYF.

V and J are TRBV27 and TRBJ2-1; TRBD2 aligns across 13 bases. J lost 10 bases, V lost 3 bases, and 6 bases had no gene match. The CDR3 has 15 residues. Germline values: CDR1 MNHEY, CDR2 SMNVEV (reference sequence). CDR3 amino acids: CASSFGTSGKGEQFF. CDR3 bases: TGTGCCAGCAGTTTCGGGACTAGCGGGAAGGGGGAGCAGTTCTTC.

The rearrangement joins TRBV19 to TRBJ2-7; TRBD2 agrees at 12 bases. Looked up from germline, CDR1 is LNHDA and CDR2 is SQIVND (reference sequence). The CDR3 loop spans 15 amino acids. Losses at the gene ends were 3 bases for V and 7 bases for J; bases not matched to a gene: 7. The CDR3 bases are TGTGCCAGTAGTATCAGGACTAGCGGGGTATTAGAGCAGTACTTC. Its protein is CASSIRTSGVLEQYF.

This chain joins TRBV28 and TRBJ1-1; D is perhaps TRBD1 (6 bases). From germline, CDR1 is MDHEN and CDR2 SYDVKM. The CDR3 contains 15 residues. V was shortened by 4 bases and J by 6 bases, with 18 bases between the two germline ends. DNA for the CDR3: TGTGCCAGCAGTTCCAGAAACAGGGTTAAGGCTGAAGCTTTCTTT. Protein sequence: CASSSRNRVKAEAFF.